This T cell receptor (beta chain) is from a study of T cell responses to AZD1222 COVID-19 vaccine. Study information: Second-dose schedules of about 4 or about 12 weeks were combined. Study-wide points: Donors skewed white British and female; clonal diversity was possibly underestimated. The reported proportion of spike-specific TCRs targeting unmutated variant regions was nearly half. Elevations in Spike-specific TCR breadth and depth followed administration of two AZD1222 doses.

This clone was recorded a few times. Antigen unknown. Libraries were prepared by immunoSEQ multiplex PCR; TCRdb keeps only in-frame clonotypes and omits some of them. Of approximately 120,000 clones detected, about 88% appear once; the ten largest clones hold approximately 15%. The CDR3 spans 18 residues. Deletions cut 2 bases from V and 0 bases from J, with 19 bases between. CDR1 and CDR2 from the germline V gene are KGHSH and LQKENI. The V and J genes are TRBV18 and TRBJ1-2; D is uncertain. This TCR derives from an adult in good health. Here the sequenced sample was peripheral blood, taken on day 0 of AZD1222 vaccination. Written as DNA, the CDR3 is TGTGCCAGCTCACCAGTCATCCGCGAGAAAACAGCTAACTATGGCTACACCTTC. This codes for CASSPVIREKTANYGYTF.